This T cell receptor (beta chain) was documented in a study of CXCR3-negative and CXCR3-positive naive CD8 T cells. Study-level background: Sequencing brought in approximately 140 million TRB reads altogether, and each library got about 1.5 +/- 0.3 million. Study results and caveats: After cryopreservation, CXCR3 expression dropped partially; most assays used fresh PBMCs. CXCR3-positive naive cells had more hydrophobic TRB CDR3s than CXCR3-negative naive cells.

This CDR3 is built from 16 residues. The germline V gene has CDR1 ENHRY and CDR2 SYGVKD. About this clonotype itself: What it binds is not known.

The libraries of TRB cDNA were prepared using 5' RACE with UMI labels. Using the 5' RACE reads, TCRdb records one entry per CDR3 protein without DNA. The listing records fewer than 65,000 distinct CDR3 sequences. Sorting was done in triplicate for each CD8+ T cell subset (around 300,000 cells each). Naive CD8+ T cells carried a CD45RO-CCR7+CD27+CD95- phenotype. The chain combines TRBV10-3 with TRBJ2-1; TCRdb designates TRBD1, a call that cannot be tested without DNA. Sample: naive CXCR3+ CD8+ T cells from blood. Subset here: CD45RO-CCR7+CD27+CD95- naive CD8+ T cells expressing CXCR3 (TNR3+). The source of this sequence is a human donor in good health. Some clones in this sample may be carry-over from other donors' samples. CDR3 sequence reads: CAISFQAGALYNEQFF.